This T cell receptor beta chain was obtained from a study of T cells after posttransplantation cyclophosphamide. Study results and caveats: After PTCy, TRB diversity resembled that of CNI/methotrexate controls. Later post-transplant blood repertoires were often dominated by donor CD8+ memory clones.

This clone was counted ten times or more. The target antigen is unknown. Treatment was busulfan-fludarabine conditioning, a marrow graft, and cyclophosphamide on days +3 and +4. Clones were sequenced by immunoSEQ multiplex PCR, and TCRdb holds only the in-frame ones, with some missing. The sample yields some 13,000 clones, without any singletons. The CDR3 length is 14 residues. Germline lookup yields CDR1 LGHNA and CDR2 YNFKEQ. V lost 0 bases, J lost 5 bases, and 10 bases lay in between. The sequenced sample was PBMCs, obtained after allogeneic stem cell transplant with posttransplant cyclophosphamide. The TCR was taken from a female patient in her thirties or forties who received an allogeneic stem cell transplant from a related donor, was CMV-positive, and had acute GVHD only. Some T cells may originate from the graft donor. V and J are TRBV4-2 and TRBJ1-1, with D perhaps matching TRBD1 (5 bases). CDR3 sequence: CASSQDRGGTEAFF. DNA for the CDR3: TGTGCCAGCAGCCAAGATAGGGGAGGGACTGAAGCTTTCTTT.